This T cell receptor beta chain stems from a study of graft-versus-host responses after intestinal transplantation. V was trimmed by 0 bases and J by 0 bases, leaving 12 bases between them. The germline CDR1 and CDR2 sequences are ENHRY and SYGVKD. This CDR3 is built from 17 residues. A note on this clone: What it recognizes is unknown.

TCRdb's table, derived via immunoSEQ multiplex PCR, lists solely in-frame clones and lacks some. The table has approximately 130,000 clones, approximately 90% seen once. The material sequenced was unstimulated CD4+ T cells sorted from spleen or lymph node cells, taken before intestinal transplant. The genes are TRBV10-3 and TRBJ1-3, with D perhaps matching TRBD1 (5 bases). This receptor was obtained from a human donor who received an intestinal transplant. The CDR3 region has the DNA TGTGCCATCAGTGAGTCTCCGGGACTGATCTCTGGAAACACCATATATTTT. This encodes CAISESPGLISGNTIYF.